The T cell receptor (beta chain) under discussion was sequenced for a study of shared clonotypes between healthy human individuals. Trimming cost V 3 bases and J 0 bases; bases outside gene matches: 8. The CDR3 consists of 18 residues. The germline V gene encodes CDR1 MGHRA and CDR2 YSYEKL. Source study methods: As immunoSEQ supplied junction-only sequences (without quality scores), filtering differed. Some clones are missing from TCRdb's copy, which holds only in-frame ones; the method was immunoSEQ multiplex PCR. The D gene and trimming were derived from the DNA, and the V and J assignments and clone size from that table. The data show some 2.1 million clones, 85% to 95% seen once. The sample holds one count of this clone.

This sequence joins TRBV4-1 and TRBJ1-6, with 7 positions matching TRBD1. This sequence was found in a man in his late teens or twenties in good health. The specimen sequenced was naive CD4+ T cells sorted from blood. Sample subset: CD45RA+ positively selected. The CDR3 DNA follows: TGCGCCAGCAGCCACCCTCCGACAGGGAGCTCCTATAATTCACCCCTCCACTTT. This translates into CASSHPPTGSSYNSPLHF.